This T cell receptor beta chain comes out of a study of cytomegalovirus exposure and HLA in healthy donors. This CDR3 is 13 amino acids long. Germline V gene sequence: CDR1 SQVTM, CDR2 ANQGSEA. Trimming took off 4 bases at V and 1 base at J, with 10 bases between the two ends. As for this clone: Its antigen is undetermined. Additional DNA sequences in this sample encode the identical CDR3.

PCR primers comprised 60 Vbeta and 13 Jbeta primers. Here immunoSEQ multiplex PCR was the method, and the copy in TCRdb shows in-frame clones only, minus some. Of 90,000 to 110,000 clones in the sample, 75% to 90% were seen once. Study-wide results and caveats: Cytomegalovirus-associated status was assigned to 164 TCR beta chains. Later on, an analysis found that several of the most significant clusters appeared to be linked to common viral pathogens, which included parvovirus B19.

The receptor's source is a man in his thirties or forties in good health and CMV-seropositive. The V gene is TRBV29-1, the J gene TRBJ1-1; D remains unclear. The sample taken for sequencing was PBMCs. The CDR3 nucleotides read TGCAGCGTTGGGGCAGGAGGGAACACTGAAGCTTTCTTT. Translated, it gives CSVGAGGNTEAFF.